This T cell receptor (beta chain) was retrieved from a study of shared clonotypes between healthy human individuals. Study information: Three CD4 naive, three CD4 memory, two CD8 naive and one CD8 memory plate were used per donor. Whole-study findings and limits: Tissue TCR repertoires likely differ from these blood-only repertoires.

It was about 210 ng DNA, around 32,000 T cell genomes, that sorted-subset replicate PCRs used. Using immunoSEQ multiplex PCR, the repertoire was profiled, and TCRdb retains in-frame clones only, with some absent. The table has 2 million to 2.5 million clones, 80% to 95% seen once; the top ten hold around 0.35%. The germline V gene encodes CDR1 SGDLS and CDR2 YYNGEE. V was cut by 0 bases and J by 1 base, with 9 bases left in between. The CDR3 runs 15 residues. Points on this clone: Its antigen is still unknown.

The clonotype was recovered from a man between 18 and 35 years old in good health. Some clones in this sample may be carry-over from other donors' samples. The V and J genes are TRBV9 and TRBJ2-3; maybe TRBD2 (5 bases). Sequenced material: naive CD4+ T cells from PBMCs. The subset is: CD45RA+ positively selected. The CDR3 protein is CASSVGRTRTDTQYF. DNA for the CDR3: TGTGCCAGCAGCGTAGGGAGGACCCGCACAGATACGCAGTATTTT.